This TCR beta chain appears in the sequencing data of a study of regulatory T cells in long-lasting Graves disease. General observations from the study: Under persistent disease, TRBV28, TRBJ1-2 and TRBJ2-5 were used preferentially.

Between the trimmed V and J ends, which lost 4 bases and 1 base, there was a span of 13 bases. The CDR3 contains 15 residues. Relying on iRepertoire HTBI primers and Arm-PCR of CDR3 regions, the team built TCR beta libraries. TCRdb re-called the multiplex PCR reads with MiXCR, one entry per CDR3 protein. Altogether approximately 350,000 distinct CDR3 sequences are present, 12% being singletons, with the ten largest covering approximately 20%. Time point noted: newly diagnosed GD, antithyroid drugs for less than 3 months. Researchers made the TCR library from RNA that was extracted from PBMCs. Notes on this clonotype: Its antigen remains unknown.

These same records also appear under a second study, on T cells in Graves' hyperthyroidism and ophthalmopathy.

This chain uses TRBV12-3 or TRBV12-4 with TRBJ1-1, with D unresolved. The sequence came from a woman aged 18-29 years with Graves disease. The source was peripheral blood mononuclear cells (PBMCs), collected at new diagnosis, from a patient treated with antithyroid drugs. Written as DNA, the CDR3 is TGTGCCAGCAGTTCCCTCGTAGTGGGGAACACTGAAGCTTTCTTT. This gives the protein CASSSLVVGNTEAFF.